The following is a T cell receptor beta chain sequence with its context. Its target is not known. Germline lookup yields CDR1 SGHRS and CDR2 YFSETQ. The CDR3 is 14 amino acids. V trimming: 4 bases; J trimming: 8 bases; junction bases outside the gene matches: 11. TCRdb re-analysed the 5' RACE reads in MiXCR, keeping a single row per CDR3 protein. The repertoire holds over 50,000 distinct CDR3 sequences, with around 30% as singletons. Study-wide findings and caveats: Tumor memory CD4+ T cell TCR gene usage was found to cluster with blood and lymph node memory CD4+ cells and with lymph node naive CD4+ cells.

What was sequenced was tumor-infiltrating naive CD4+ T cells sorted from the breast tumor. Subset indicated: naive CD4+ T cells, CD4+CD45RA+CD25-. The V and J genes are TRBV5-1 and TRBJ1-2, with 7 bases aligning to TRBD1. The TCR originated in a female donor with breast cancer. The CDR3 DNA sequence: TGCGCCAGCAGCGTCGATGGAACAGGGGCCGGCTACACCTTC. Translation gives CASSVDGTGAGYTF.